The 10 T cell receptor beta chains listed next were all sequenced from one sample in a study of T cell repertoires in cytomegalovirus infection. TCRdb reprocessed the reads via MiXCR and lists one record per CDR3 protein. The table includes 550,000 to 700,000 distinct CDR3 sequences, about 40% detected once. Their target antigens are unknown. Sequences were derived from cultured PBMCs, sampled from culture after CMV antigen stimulation. The receptors derive from a human donor in good health (CMV status not recorded). Some clones in this sample may be carry-over from other donors' samples.

The V and J genes are TRBV6-2 or TRBV6-3 and TRBJ1-5, with D hard to call. The CDR3 consists of 15 residues. Trimming pared 2 bases from V and 0 bases from J, leaving 8 bases between. Germline lookup yields CDR1 MNHEY and CDR2 SVGEGT. This CDR3 is CASSYGGYSNQPQHF. CDR3 in DNA: TGTGCCAGCAGTTACGGCGGATATAGCAATCAGCCCCAGCATTTT.

J is TRBJ2-1 and V is TRBV7-2, with 11 positions matching TRBD2. Trimming removed 10 bases from V and 6 bases from J; junction bases left unmatched: 8. The CDR3 is 14 residues long. The germline V gene has CDR1 SGHTA and CDR2 FQGNSA. DNA for the CDR3: TGTGCCATCGGGGGACTAGCGGTCCGCAATGAGCAGTTCTTC. This gives the protein CAIGGLAVRNEQFF.

The CDR3 region is CASTLWGASYGYTF. CDR3 coding DNA: TGTGCCAGCACCCTCTGGGGGGCTAGTTATGGCTACACCTTC. The chain has TRBV12-3 or TRBV12-4 and TRBJ1-2; D perhaps matches TRBD1 (6 bases). The ends were cut back, 7 bases at V and 5 bases at J, with 17 bases in the middle. The length of the CDR3 is 14 residues.

V usage is TRBV7-9 and J usage is TRBJ2-5; the D gene is possibly TRBD1 (6 bases). This CDR3 is 15 amino acids long. Per the germline V gene, CDR1 is SEHNR and CDR2 is FQNEAQ (reference sequence). V was clipped by 5 bases and J by 5 bases, with 18 bases between them. The chain's CDR3 is CASSQGTFTKETQYF. In nucleotides, the CDR3 is TGTGCCAGCAGCCAAGGGACATTCACAAAGGAGACCCAGTACTTC. Variable domain in full (rest from reference TRBV7-9 and TRBJ2-5): DTGVSQNPRHKITKRGQNVTFRCDPISEHNRLYWYRQTLGQGPEFLTYFQNEAQLEKSRLLSDRFSAERPKGSFSTLEIQRTEQGDSAMYLCASSQGTFTKETQYFGPGTRLLVL.

This clonotype was observed a handful of times. The chain uses TRBV7-2 and TRBJ1-3, with TRBD1 matching 7 bases. Per the germline V gene, CDR1 is SGHTA and CDR2 is FQGNSA. V was pared by 5 bases and J by 3 bases, with 7 bases of the junction left unmatched. The CDR3 consists of 15 residues. The CDR3 protein is CASSPTGRFGNTIYF. CDR3 nucleotide sequence: TGTGCCAGCAGCCCGACAGGGCGGTTTGGAAACACCATATATTTT.

This clonotype occurred many times. The chain joins TRBV7-2 to TRBJ2-7, with 7 positions matching TRBD2. Germline lookup yields CDR1 SGHTA and CDR2 FQGNSA. Trimming at V came to 10 bases and at J to 2 bases, leaving 5 bases not matched to a gene. This CDR3 has 12 residues. DNA for the CDR3: TGTGCCACCGGGGAGGGACCCTACGAGCAGTACTTC. Its protein is CATGEGPYEQYF.

J is TRBJ1-1 and V is TRBV7-6; TRBD1 is a possible D gene (5 bases). Looked up from germline, CDR1 is SGHVS and CDR2 is FNYEAQ. This CDR3 spans 14 amino acids. Trimming took 3 bases from V and 1 from J, leaving 9 bases between them. The CDR3 here is CASSFETGNTEAFF. CDR3 DNA sequence: TGTGCCAGCAGCTTTGAAACAGGGAACACTGAAGCTTTCTTT.

CDR3 sequence (DNA): TGTGCCAGCAGCGGGATGACAGGGATGGAGGAAGAGACCCAGTACTTC. Its translation: CASSGMTGMEEETQYF. The chain has TRBV5-4 and TRBJ2-5, with 7 positions matching TRBD1. With V trimmed by 4 bases and J by 3 bases, 12 bases remained unmatched. Germline V lookup: CDR1 SGHNT, CDR2 YYREEE (reference sequence). This CDR3 region has 16 residues. The full variable domain, with the rest looked up from reference TRBV5-4 and TRBJ2-5, is ETGVTQSPTHLIKTRGQQVTLRCSSQSGHNTVSWYQQALGQGPQFIFQYYREEENGRGNFPPRFSGLQFPNYSSELNVNALELDDSALYLCASSGMTGMEEETQYFGPGTRLLVL.

This clonotype was seen a few times. This sequence joins TRBV29-1 and TRBJ2-3; 9 bases are a match to TRBD2. Trimming at V came to 7 bases and at J to 6 bases, leaving 2 bases not matched to a gene. The CDR3 has 11 residues. Germline V CDR1 and CDR2: SQVTM, ANQGSEA. DNA for the CDR3: TGCAGCGGAGGACTAGCGGATACGCAGTATTTT. Encoded protein: CSGGLADTQYF.

This clonotype was picked up a small number of times. The rearrangement joins TRBV19 to TRBJ1-2; a weak D match, TRBD1 (5 bases). The CDR3 length is 14 residues. V lost 5 bases to trimming and J lost 2 bases, with 12 bases between them. The V gene's germline CDR1 is LNHDA and CDR2 SQIVND (reference sequence). CDR3 residues: CASSPAGQNYGYTF. CDR3 bases: TGTGCCAGTAGTCCGGCGGGGCAAAACTATGGCTACACCTTC.